The rows below give T cell receptor beta chains drawn from one sample of a study of blood T cell repertoires in COVID-19. Generated by immunoSEQ multiplex PCR, the TCRdb table keeps only in-frame clones and is missing some. The sample has roughly 140,000 clones; approximately 73% are singletons. Material: peripheral blood. Receptors originate from a man aged 60 to 75 with acute or convalescent COVID-19. Both conserved end residues are part of each CDR3. D genes are given only for firm matches. Clone sizes are given selectively: once, few, many, or a class where the clone is expanded.

V gene: TRBV19
D gene: NA
clone size: NA
J gene: TRBJ1-1
CDR3 protein: CASQEREYTEAFF
CDR3 DNA: TGTGCCAGTCAAGAGAGGGAGTACACTGAAGCTTTCTTT

V gene: TRBV19
D gene: NA
clone size: NA
J gene: TRBJ1-2
CDR3 protein: CASSIDGTINYGYTF
CDR3 DNA: TGTGCCAGTAGTATAGATGGCACCATTAACTATGGCTACACCTTC

V gene: TRBV12-3/TRBV12-4
D gene: NA
clone size: NA
J gene: TRBJ2-3
CDR3 protein: CATNGQPTDTQYF
CDR3 DNA: TGTGCCACGAATGGACAGCCCACAGATACGCAGTATTTT

V gene: TRBV30
D gene: TRBD1
clone size: NA
J gene: TRBJ1-2
CDR3 protein: CAWSGTGGNYGYTF
CDR3 DNA: TGTGCCTGGAGCGGGACAGGGGGTAACTATGGCTACACCTTC

V gene: TRBV7-9
D gene: TRBD1
clone size: NA
J gene: TRBJ1-2
CDR3 protein: CASSPGQVNYGYTF
CDR3 DNA: TGTGCCAGCAGCCCCGGACAGGTTAACTATGGCTACACCTTC

V gene: TRBV11-2
D gene: NA
clone size: NA
J gene: TRBJ2-1
CDR3 protein: CASSLGRGPGNEQFF
CDR3 DNA: TGTGCCAGCAGCTTAGGCCGGGGTCCCGGCAATGAGCAGTTCTTC

V gene: TRBV7-8
D gene: NA
clone size: NA
J gene: TRBJ2-1
CDR3 protein: CASSADLRGEQFF
CDR3 DNA: TGTGCCAGCAGCGCAGACCTTAGGGGTGAGCAGTTCTTC

V gene: TRBV10-2
D gene: NA
clone size: NA
J gene: TRBJ1-6
CDR3 protein: CASSELESNSPLHF
CDR3 DNA: TGCGCCAGCAGTGAGCTCGAGAGTAATTCACCCCTCCACTTT

V gene: TRBV13
D gene: TRBD1
clone size: NA
J gene: TRBJ2-5
CDR3 protein: CASSPRQGAREETQYF
CDR3 DNA: TGTGCCAGCAGCCCCCGACAGGGGGCACGGGAAGAGACCCAGTACTTC

V gene: TRBV5-1
D gene: NA
clone size: NA
J gene: TRBJ2-1
CDR3 protein: CASSLDGSPYDEQFF
CDR3 DNA: TGCGCCAGCAGCTTGGACGGGAGCCCGTACGATGAGCAGTTCTTC

V gene: TRBV29-1
D gene: NA
clone size: NA
J gene: TRBJ2-3
CDR3 protein: CSVEVWGGGRSQYF
CDR3 DNA: TGCAGCGTTGAGGTATGGGGCGGCGGAAGATCGCAGTATTTT

V gene: TRBV7-2
D gene: TRBD1
clone size: NA
J gene: TRBJ1-2
CDR3 protein: CASSATGVGYTF
CDR3 DNA: TGTGCCAGCAGCGCAACAGGGGTCGGCTACACCTTC

V gene: TRBV27
D gene: NA
clone size: few
J gene: TRBJ1-1
CDR3 protein: CASSLLLQGNTEAFF
CDR3 DNA: TGTGCCAGCAGTTTATTATTACAGGGGAACACTGAAGCTTTCTTT

V gene: TRBV7-2
D gene: NA
clone size: NA
J gene: TRBJ2-3
CDR3 protein: CASSSTLALSTDTQYF
CDR3 DNA: TGTGCCAGCAGCTCAACTCTAGCCCTCAGCACAGATACGCAGTATTTT

V gene: TRBV19
D gene: NA
clone size: NA
J gene: TRBJ1-5
CDR3 protein: CATSQGGRDNQPQHF
CDR3 DNA: TGTGCCACTAGTCAAGGGGGTAGGGACAATCAGCCCCAGCATTTT

V gene: TRBV3-1/TRBV3-2
D gene: NA
clone size: NA
J gene: TRBJ1-1
CDR3 protein: CASSQSLVNTEAFF
CDR3 DNA: TGTGCCAGCAGCCAATCCCTTGTCAACACTGAAGCTTTCTTT

V gene: TRBV6-5
D gene: NA
clone size: NA
J gene: TRBJ2-1
CDR3 protein: CASSYTEGHEQFF
CDR3 DNA: TGTGCCAGCAGTTACACCGAGGGTCATGAGCAGTTCTTC

V gene: TRBV6-2/TRBV6-3
D gene: NA
clone size: NA
J gene: TRBJ2-1
CDR3 protein: CASSPDSISYNEQFF
CDR3 DNA: TGTGCCAGCAGCCCGGACTCCATCTCCTACAATGAGCAGTTCTTC

V gene: TRBV27
D gene: TRBD1
clone size: NA
J gene: TRBJ2-3
CDR3 protein: CASAKQGAQYTPDTQYF
CDR3 DNA: TGTGCCAGCGCTAAGCAGGGGGCCCAGTACACGCCAGATACGCAGTATTTT

V gene: TRBV27
D gene: TRBD2
clone size: NA
J gene: TRBJ2-3
CDR3 protein: CASSLSSGRGNTQYF
CDR3 DNA: TGTGCCAGCAGTCTCTCAAGCGGGAGGGGTAATACGCAGTATTTT

V gene: TRBV5-7
D gene: TRBD2
clone size: NA
J gene: TRBJ2-2
CDR3 protein: CASRGSGSSPHGELFF
CDR3 DNA: TGTGCCAGCAGAGGTAGCGGGAGCTCCCCCCACGGGGAGCTGTTTTTT

V gene: TRBV28
D gene: TRBD2
clone size: NA
J gene: TRBJ2-3
CDR3 protein: CASSLLGQGTRQHTDTQYF
CDR3 DNA: TGTGCCAGCAGTTTATTGGGTCAGGGGACTAGGCAACACACAGATACGCAGTATTTT

V gene: TRBV28
D gene: TRBD1
clone size: many
J gene: TRBJ1-2
CDR3 protein: CASSQQGGYTF
CDR3 DNA: TGTGCCAGCAGTCAACAGGGGGGCTACACCTTC

V gene: TRBV24-1
D gene: TRBD1
clone size: NA
J gene: TRBJ2-2
CDR3 protein: CATSTGQGGRTGELFF
CDR3 DNA: TGTGCCACCAGTACCGGACAGGGGGGTCGCACCGGGGAGCTGTTTTTT

V gene: TRBV18
D gene: TRBD1
clone size: NA
J gene: TRBJ1-2
CDR3 protein: CASSRDRGTYGYTF
CDR3 DNA: TGTGCCAGCTCACGAGACAGGGGGACGTATGGCTACACCTTC

V gene: TRBV18
D gene: TRBD1
clone size: NA
J gene: TRBJ2-7
CDR3 protein: CASSPRTGMVYEQYF
CDR3 DNA: TGTGCCAGCTCACCTAGGACAGGGATGGTCTACGAGCAGTACTTC

V gene: TRBV7-3
D gene: TRBD1
clone size: few
J gene: TRBJ1-6
CDR3 protein: CASSLTYRGLSPLHF
CDR3 DNA: TGTGCCAGCAGCTTAACGTACAGGGGGCTTTCACCCCTCCACTTT

V gene: TRBV5-4
D gene: NA
clone size: NA
J gene: TRBJ1-1
CDR3 protein: CASSLDREINTEAFF
CDR3 DNA: TGTGCCAGCAGCTTGGACAGGGAAATAAACACTGAAGCTTTCTTT

V gene: TRBV29-1
D gene: NA
clone size: NA
J gene: TRBJ2-5
CDR3 protein: CSVEPSYQETQYF
CDR3 DNA: TGCAGCGTTGAGCCTAGCTATCAAGAGACCCAGTACTTC

V gene: TRBV19
D gene: TRBD1
clone size: NA
J gene: TRBJ1-3
CDR3 protein: CASTQQGASGNTIYF
CDR3 DNA: TGTGCCAGTACCCAACAGGGGGCATCTGGAAACACCATATATTTT

V gene: TRBV13
D gene: TRBD2
clone size: many
J gene: TRBJ2-7
CDR3 protein: CASSIGTTTYEQYF
CDR3 DNA: TGTGCCAGCAGCATCGGGACTACCACCTACGAGCAGTACTTC

V gene: TRBV2
D gene: TRBD1
clone size: NA
J gene: TRBJ2-7
CDR3 protein: CASSDWDRGSEQYF
CDR3 DNA: TGTGCCAGCAGTGATTGGGACAGGGGTTCCGAGCAGTACTTC

V gene: TRBV28
D gene: TRBD2
clone size: NA
J gene: TRBJ2-2
CDR3 protein: CASSSSGLAGYTGELFF
CDR3 DNA: TGTGCCAGCAGTTCCTCCGGACTAGCGGGATACACCGGGGAGCTGTTTTTT

V gene: TRBV4-1
D gene: TRBD1
clone size: NA
J gene: TRBJ1-4
CDR3 protein: CASSRPDRGQGNEKLFF
CDR3 DNA: TGCGCCAGCAGCCGGCCGGACAGGGGGCAAGGTAATGAAAAACTGTTTTTT

V gene: TRBV3-1/TRBV3-2
D gene: TRBD1
clone size: NA
J gene: TRBJ1-5
CDR3 protein: CASSLGTGVDSNQPQHF
CDR3 DNA: TGTGCCAGCAGCCTCGGGACAGGGGTAGATAGCAATCAGCCCCAGCATTTT

V gene: TRBV30
D gene: NA
clone size: few
J gene: TRBJ2-6
CDR3 protein: CAWSPPGSGANVLTF
CDR3 DNA: TGTGCCTGGAGTCCCCCCGGCTCTGGGGCCAACGTCCTGACTTTC

V gene: TRBV5-1
D gene: NA
clone size: NA
J gene: TRBJ2-1
CDR3 protein: CASSLVAASYNEQFF
CDR3 DNA: TGCGCCAGCAGTTTAGTAGCGGCCTCATACAATGAGCAGTTCTTC

V gene: TRBV6-1
D gene: TRBD2
clone size: NA
J gene: TRBJ2-7
CDR3 protein: CASSEFASGISYEQYF
CDR3 DNA: TGTGCCAGCAGTGAATTCGCTAGCGGGATTTCCTACGAGCAGTACTTC

V gene: TRBV6-5
D gene: NA
clone size: NA
J gene: TRBJ2-7
CDR3 protein: CAGRGQRDYEQYF
CDR3 DNA: TGTGCCGGCCGAGGACAGAGAGACTACGAGCAGTACTTC

V gene: TRBV18
D gene: TRBD2
clone size: NA
J gene: TRBJ2-7
CDR3 protein: CASSLEPFGTSGRAGYEQYF
CDR3 DNA: TGTGCCAGCTCACTAGAGCCCTTCGGGACTAGCGGGAGGGCCGGCTACGAGCAGTACTTC

V gene: TRBV6-5
D gene: TRBD2
clone size: NA
J gene: TRBJ2-1
CDR3 protein: CASSTSSGTYNEQFF
CDR3 DNA: TGTGCCAGCAGTACTAGTAGCGGGACCTACAATGAGCAGTTCTTC

V gene: TRBV28
D gene: TRBD1
clone size: few
J gene: TRBJ1-2
CDR3 protein: CATSGQTLGFNYGYTF
CDR3 DNA: TGTGCCACCTCGGGACAGACGTTGGGGTTTAACTATGGCTACACCTTC

V gene: TRBV11-2
D gene: TRBD2
clone size: NA
J gene: TRBJ2-5
CDR3 protein: CASSFLAGDQETQYF
CDR3 DNA: TGTGCCAGCAGCTTCTTAGCGGGAGACCAAGAGACCCAGTACTTC

V gene: TRBV6-5
D gene: NA
clone size: once
J gene: TRBJ1-5
CDR3 protein: CASSFTGGSNQPQHF
CDR3 DNA: TGTGCCAGCAGTTTCACGGGGGGGAGCAATCAGCCCCAGCATTTT